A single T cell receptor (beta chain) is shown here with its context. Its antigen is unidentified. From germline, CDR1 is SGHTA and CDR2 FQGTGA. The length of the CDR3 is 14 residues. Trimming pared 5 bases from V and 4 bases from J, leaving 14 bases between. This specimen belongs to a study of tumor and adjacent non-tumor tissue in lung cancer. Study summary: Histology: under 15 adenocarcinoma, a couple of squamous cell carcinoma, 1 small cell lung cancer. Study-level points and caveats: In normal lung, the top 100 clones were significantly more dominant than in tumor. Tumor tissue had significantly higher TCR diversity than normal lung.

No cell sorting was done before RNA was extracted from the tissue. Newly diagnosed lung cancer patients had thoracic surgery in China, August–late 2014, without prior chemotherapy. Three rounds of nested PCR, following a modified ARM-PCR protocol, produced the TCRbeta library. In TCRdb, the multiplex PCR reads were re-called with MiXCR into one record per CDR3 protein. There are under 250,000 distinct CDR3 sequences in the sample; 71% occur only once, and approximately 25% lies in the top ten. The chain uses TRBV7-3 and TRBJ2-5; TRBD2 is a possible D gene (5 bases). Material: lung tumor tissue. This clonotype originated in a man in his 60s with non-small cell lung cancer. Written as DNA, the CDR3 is TGTGCCAGCAGCCGAAGCGGCCCGGGAGAGACCCAGTACTTC. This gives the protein CASSRSGPGETQYF. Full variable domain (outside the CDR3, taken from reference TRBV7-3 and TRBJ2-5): GAGVSQTPSNKVTEKGKYVELRCDPISGHTALYWYRQSLGQGPEFLIYFQGTGAADDSGLPNDRFFAVRPEGSVSTLKIQRTERGDSAVYLCASSRSGPGETQYFGPGTRLLVL.